A selection of T cell receptor beta chains follows, all from one sample in a study of blood T cell repertoires in COVID-19. Some clones are missing from TCRdb's copy, which holds only in-frame ones; the method was immunoSEQ multiplex PCR. The table records over 130,000 clones, 80% to 85% of them present only once. Material for sequencing was peripheral blood. The receptors stem from a woman aged 60-75 years with acute or convalescent COVID-19. Both conserved end residues are part of each CDR3. The order of the fields is CDR3 DNA, CDR3 protein, D gene, clone size, V gene, J gene. D genes are given only for firm matches. Part of the rows lack a size; the others show once, few, many or a class for expanded clones.

TGTGCCAGCAGCTTAGGGGACAGGAAGGACACCGGGGAGCTGTTTTTT	CASSLGDRKDTGELFF	TRBD1	many	TRBV7-2	TRBJ2-2
TGTGCCAGTAGGGTGGGATCAGGGGATACGCAGTATTTT	CASRVGSGDTQYF	NA	NA	TRBV19	TRBJ2-3
TGTGCCAGCAGGCGGGGACAGGGTTGGGAGAACACTGAAGCTTTCTTT	CASRRGQGWENTEAFF	TRBD1	NA	TRBV27	TRBJ1-1
TGCGCCAGCATTCTTCCGGGGACAGGGAAGCCCCGGTCCCCAGATACGCAGTATTTT	CASILPGTGKPRSPDTQYF	TRBD1	NA	TRBV23-1	TRBJ2-3
TGTGCCAGCAGCTTGAGGTCCGACGCGACAAGCAATCAGCCCCAGCATTTT	CASSLRSDATSNQPQHF	NA	NA	TRBV5-8	TRBJ1-5
TGCGCCAGCAGCGAGACACAGGGGTTTACTGAAGCTTTCTTT	CASSETQGFTEAFF	TRBD1	NA	TRBV5-1	TRBJ1-1
TGTGCCGCCGCACAGGGGCCGGTGGGGGAGCAGTACTTC	CAAAQGPVGEQYF	TRBD1	NA	TRBV30	TRBJ2-7
TGTGCCATCAGTGAGTTGACAGGATACTATGGCTACACCTTC	CAISELTGYYGYTF	NA	NA	TRBV10-3	TRBJ1-2
TGTGCCAGCAGACCACACCACAGGGGGCCTTCACCCCTCCACTTT	CASRPHHRGPSPLHF	TRBD1	NA	TRBV5-6	TRBJ1-6
TGTGCCAGCGGCCGGACAGGGTCTAACTATGGCTACACCTTC	CASGRTGSNYGYTF	TRBD1	once	TRBV7-9	TRBJ1-2
TGTGCCAGCAGCGTACCGACAGGGACTGGAAACACCATATATTTT	CASSVPTGTGNTIYF	TRBD1	NA	TRBV9	TRBJ1-3